The sequence of this TCR beta chain was determined in a study of T-cell reconstitution after alpha-beta-depleted transplantation in children. Study-wide findings and caveats: One year after transplant, T-cell counts and diversity came mostly from newly produced T cells. Some patients' high day-60 TCRbeta diversity was attributed to recipient cells surviving conditioning.

The CDR3 runs to 14 residues. CDR1 and CDR2 from the germline V gene are SEHNR and FQNEAQ (reference sequence). The germline V and J ends were trimmed by 5 bases and 7 bases, with 14 bases remaining between them. Unique molecular identifiers were incorporated during preparation of the TCRbeta library. MiXCR was run by TCRdb on the PCR reads, yielding one entry per CDR3 protein. The sample shows 250,000 to 350,000 distinct CDR3 sequences, roughly 25% of them seen only once. This clonotype was found once. Its specificity is unknown. Material: PBMCs, mostly from graft donor cells, obtained 180 days after TCRalphabeta/CD19-depleted stem cell transplant. This sequence was found in a male patient younger than 18 who had a stem cell transplant for acute lymphoblastic leukemia, so the T cells may come from the graft donor. The gene calls are TRBV7-9 and TRBJ2-2; D is perhaps TRBD1 (5 bases). The CDR3 DNA follows: TGTGCCAGCAGCCGACCCGATAGGGGCGGGGAGCTGTTTTTT. It translates to CASSRPDRGGELFF.